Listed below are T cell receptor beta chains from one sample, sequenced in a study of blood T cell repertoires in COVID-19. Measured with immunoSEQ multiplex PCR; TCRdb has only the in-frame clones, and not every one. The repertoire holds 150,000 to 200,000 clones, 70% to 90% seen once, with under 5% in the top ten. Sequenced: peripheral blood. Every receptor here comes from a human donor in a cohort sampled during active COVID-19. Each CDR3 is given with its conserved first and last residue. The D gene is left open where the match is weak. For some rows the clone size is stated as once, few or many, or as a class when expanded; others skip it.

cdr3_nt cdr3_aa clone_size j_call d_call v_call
TGCAGCGCAACGTACGGACAGGGGGCGCGGGAGCAGTACTTC CSATYGQGAREQYF NA TRBJ2-7 TRBD1 TRBV29-1
TGCGCCAGCAGCCAAGGCCGGGACAGGGGCAACTATGGCTACACCTTC CASSQGRDRGNYGYTF NA TRBJ1-2 TRBD1 TRBV4-1
TGTGCCAGCAGTTACTCGGGACAGTTCCTCGGGGATGGCTACACCTTC CASSYSGQFLGDGYTF NA TRBJ1-2 TRBD1 TRBV6-5
TGTGCCTGGAGTGAGTTACGCGGGAGGGGGCAGTACTTC CAWSELRGRGQYF NA TRBJ2-7 TRBD2 TRBV30
TGTGCCAGCAGCCTACGACTAGCGGGGGGTTCTTACGAGCAGTACTTC CASSLRLAGGSYEQYF few TRBJ2-7 TRBD2 TRBV13
TGCGCCAGCAGCCAGGCCCCAGGGATCTATAATTCACCCCTCCACTTT CASSQAPGIYNSPLHF NA TRBJ1-6 NA TRBV5-1
TGTGCCACCAGCAGACAGGGGCCCCCCTACGAGCAGTACTTC CATSRQGPPYEQYF few TRBJ2-7 NA TRBV15
TGTGCCAGCAGCTTAAGATGGCTAGCGGGTTCTCGTTTGGAGACCCAGTACTTC CASSLRWLAGSRLETQYF NA TRBJ2-5 TRBD2 TRBV7-2
TGTGCCAGCAGCCTGACAGTTAATCAGCCCCAGCATTTT CASSLTVNQPQHF once TRBJ1-5 NA TRBV7-2
TGTGCCAGCAGTTTCAGGGGCGGCGAAAAACTGTTTTTT CASSFRGGEKLFF NA TRBJ1-4 NA TRBV12-3/TRBV12-4
TGTGCCAGCTCACCACCCGGACAGGCAGATACGCAGTATTTT CASSPPGQADTQYF NA TRBJ2-3 TRBD1 TRBV18
TGTGCCAGTAGTATCATGACAGGGGGCGCTTCCTATGGCTACACCTTC CASSIMTGGASYGYTF NA TRBJ1-2 TRBD1 TRBV19
TGTGCCAGCAGTTACGGGCTGAGCTCCTATAATTCACCCCTCCACTTT CASSYGLSSYNSPLHF NA TRBJ1-6 NA TRBV6-5
TGCGCCAGCAGCCCCGGACCTGAGGGAGAGACCCAGTACTTC CASSPGPEGETQYF once TRBJ2-5 NA TRBV5-1
TGTGCCAGCGCCGAACGACAGGGGTCCTTGGGGGAGCAGTACTTC CASAERQGSLGEQYF NA TRBJ2-7 TRBD1 TRBV18
TGCAGCGCTATGGACAGTGAAGCTTTCTTT CSAMDSEAFF NA TRBJ1-1 NA TRBV29-1
TGCGCCAGCAGCTTTCAGGAAAGTCGTGAAAAACTGTTTTTT CASSFQESREKLFF NA TRBJ1-4 NA TRBV4-1
TGTGCCAGTAGTGCCCACAGGAATTTGAACACTGAAGCTTTCTTT CASSAHRNLNTEAFF NA TRBJ1-1 NA TRBV19
TGCGCCAGCAGCTGGGACAGGGGGCCCGGGGAGCTGTTTTTT CASSWDRGPGELFF NA TRBJ2-2 TRBD1 TRBV5-1
TGCGCCAGCTTTTCGGATCTAGGCAATGAGCAGTTCTTC CASFSDLGNEQFF NA TRBJ2-1 NA TRBV5-1
TGTGCCACCAGTGATGCGGGGCCGCCCAATGAGCAGTTCTTC CATSDAGPPNEQFF few TRBJ2-1 NA TRBV24-1
TGTGCCAGTAGTCTGGGTTGGAGCCCTCGCGTCCGGGACAATGAGCAGTTCTTC CASSLGWSPRVRDNEQFF NA TRBJ2-1 NA TRBV19
TGTGCCAGCAGCTCCCAGACTAGCTTGTCCTACGAGCAGTACTTC CASSSQTSLSYEQYF NA TRBJ2-7 TRBD2 TRBV13
TGTGCCAGCAGCCCCGTTGGTGGAGGGGTCTCAAACACCATATATTTT CASSPVGGGVSNTIYF NA TRBJ1-3 NA TRBV5-5
TGTGCCAGCAGCAATGGACAGGTCGATCTGGCCGGGGAGCTGTTTTTT CASSNGQVDLAGELFF NA TRBJ2-2 TRBD1 TRBV3-1/TRBV3-2
TGTGCCAGCAGCTTAGGACAGACGGGGGGGAAAGATACGCAGTATTTT CASSLGQTGGKDTQYF NA TRBJ2-3 TRBD2 TRBV11-2
TGTGCCAGCGGCAACAATGAGCAGTTCTTC CASGNNEQFF NA TRBJ2-1 NA TRBV27